This T cell receptor (beta chain) emerged from a study of blood T cell repertoires in COVID-19. Losses at the gene ends were 6 bases for V and 2 bases for J; bases not matched to a gene: 7. Germline V gene data show CDR1 as MNHEY and CDR2 as SMNVEV (reference sequence). This CDR3 has 14 residues. Data came from immunoSEQ multiplex PCR; TCRdb stores just in-frame clones and leaves some out. The sample lists 100,000 or so clones, 85% occurring once. Sequencing used peripheral blood. The clonotype comes from a woman aged 70-85 years with active or convalescent COVID-19. The chain uses TRBV27 and TRBJ2-7; 7 nucleotides match TRBD1. The CDR3 bases are TGTGCCAGCAGGGAGGACAGGCGAGCCTACGAGCAGTACTTC. Translating gives CASREDRRAYEQYF.